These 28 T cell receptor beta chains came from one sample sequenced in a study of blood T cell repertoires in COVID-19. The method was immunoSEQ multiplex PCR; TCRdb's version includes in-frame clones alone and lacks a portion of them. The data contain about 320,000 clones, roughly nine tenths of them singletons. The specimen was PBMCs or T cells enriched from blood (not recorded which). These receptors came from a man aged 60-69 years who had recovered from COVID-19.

CDR3 region: CASSYEGPYSGSPLHF. The DNA for the CDR3 is TGTGCCAGCAGTTATGAGGGACCCTATAGCGGTTCACCCCTCCACTTT. V usage is TRBV6-5 and J usage is TRBJ1-6, with D possibly matching TRBD1 (5 bases). The CDR3 sequence is 16 residues long. Germline V gene sequence: CDR1 MNHEY, CDR2 SVGAGI. Trimming removed 3 bases from V and 9 bases from J, with 18 bases in between.

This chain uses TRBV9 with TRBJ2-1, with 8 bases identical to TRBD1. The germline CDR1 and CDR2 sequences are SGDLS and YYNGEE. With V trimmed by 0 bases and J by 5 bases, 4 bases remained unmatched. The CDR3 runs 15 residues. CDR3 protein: CASSVEGQGDNEQFF. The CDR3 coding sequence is TGTGCCAGCAGCGTAGAAGGACAGGGCGACAATGAGCAGTTCTTC.

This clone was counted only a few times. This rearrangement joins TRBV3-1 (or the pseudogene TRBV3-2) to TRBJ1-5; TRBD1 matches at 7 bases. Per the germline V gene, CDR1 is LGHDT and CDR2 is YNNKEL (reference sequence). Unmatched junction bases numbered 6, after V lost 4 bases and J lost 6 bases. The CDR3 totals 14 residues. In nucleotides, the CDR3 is TGTGCCAGCAGCCCTAGGGGGACAGCTCAGCCCCAGCATTTT. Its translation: CASSPRGTAQPQHF.

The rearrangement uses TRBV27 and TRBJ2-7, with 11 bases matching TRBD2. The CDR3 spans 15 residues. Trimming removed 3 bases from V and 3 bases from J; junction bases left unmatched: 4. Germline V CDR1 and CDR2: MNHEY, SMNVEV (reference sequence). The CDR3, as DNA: TGTGCCAGCAGTTTCTTGGGGACTAGCGGCTACGAGCAGTACTTC. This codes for CASSFLGTSGYEQYF.

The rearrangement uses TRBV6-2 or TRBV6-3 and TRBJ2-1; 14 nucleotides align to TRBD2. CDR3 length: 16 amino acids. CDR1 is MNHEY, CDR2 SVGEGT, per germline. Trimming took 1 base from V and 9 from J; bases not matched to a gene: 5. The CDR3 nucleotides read TGTGCCAGCAGTTACTTCGGGACTAGCGGGAGTTTTGAGCAGTTCTTC. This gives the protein CASSYFGTSGSFEQFF.

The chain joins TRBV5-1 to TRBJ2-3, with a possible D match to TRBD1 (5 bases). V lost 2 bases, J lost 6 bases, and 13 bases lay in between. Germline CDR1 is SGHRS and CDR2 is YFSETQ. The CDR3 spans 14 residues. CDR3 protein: CASSLMVQADTQYF. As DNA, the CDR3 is TGCGCCAGCAGCTTAATGGTACAGGCGGATACGCAGTATTTT. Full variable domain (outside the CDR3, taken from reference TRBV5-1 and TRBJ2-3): KAGVTQTPRYLIKTRGQQVTLSCSPISGHRSVSWYQQTPGQGLQFLFEYFSETQRNKGNFPGRFSGRQFSNSRSEMNVSTLELGDSALYLCASSLMVQADTQYFGPGTRLTVL.

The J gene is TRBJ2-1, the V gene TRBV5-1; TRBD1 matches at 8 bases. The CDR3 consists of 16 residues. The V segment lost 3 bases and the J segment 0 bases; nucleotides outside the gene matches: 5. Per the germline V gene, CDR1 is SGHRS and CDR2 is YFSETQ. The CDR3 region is CASSWGQASSYNEQFF. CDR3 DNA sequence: TGCGCCAGCAGCTGGGGACAGGCAAGCTCCTACAATGAGCAGTTCTTC.

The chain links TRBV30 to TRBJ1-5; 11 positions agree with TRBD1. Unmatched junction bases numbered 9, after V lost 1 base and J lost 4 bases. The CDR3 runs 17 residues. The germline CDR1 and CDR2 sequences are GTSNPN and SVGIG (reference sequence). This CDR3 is CAWSADRGQGANQPQHF. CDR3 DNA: TGTGCCTGGAGTGCAGACCGCGGACAGGGGGCGAATCAGCCCCAGCATTTT.

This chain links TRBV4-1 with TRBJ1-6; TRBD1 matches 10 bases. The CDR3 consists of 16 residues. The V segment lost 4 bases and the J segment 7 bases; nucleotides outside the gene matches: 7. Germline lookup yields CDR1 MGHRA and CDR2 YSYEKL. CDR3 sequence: CASSLRQGAYNSPLHF. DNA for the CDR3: TGCGCCAGCAGCCTAAGACAGGGGGCTTACAATTCACCCCTCCACTTT.

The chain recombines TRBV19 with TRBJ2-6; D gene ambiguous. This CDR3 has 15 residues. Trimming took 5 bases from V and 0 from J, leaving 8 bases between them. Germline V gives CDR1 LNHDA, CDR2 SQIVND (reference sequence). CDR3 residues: CASSVLYSGANVLTF. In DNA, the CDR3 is TGTGCCAGTAGTGTCCTATACTCTGGGGCCAACGTCCTGACTTTC.

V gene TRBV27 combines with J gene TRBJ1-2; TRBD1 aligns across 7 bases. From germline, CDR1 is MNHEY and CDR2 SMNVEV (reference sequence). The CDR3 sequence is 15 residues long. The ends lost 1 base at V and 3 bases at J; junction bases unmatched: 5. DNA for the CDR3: TGTGCCAGCAGTTTATGGAGGCAGGGGGACTATGGCTACACCTTC. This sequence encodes CASSLWRQGDYGYTF.

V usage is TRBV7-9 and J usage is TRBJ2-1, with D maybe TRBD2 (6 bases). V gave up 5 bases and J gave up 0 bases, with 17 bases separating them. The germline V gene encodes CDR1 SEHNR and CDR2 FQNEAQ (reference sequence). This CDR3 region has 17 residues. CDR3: CASSLRKSGRSYNEQFF. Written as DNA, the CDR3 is TGTGCCAGCAGCCTAAGAAAGAGCGGGCGCTCCTACAATGAGCAGTTCTTC.

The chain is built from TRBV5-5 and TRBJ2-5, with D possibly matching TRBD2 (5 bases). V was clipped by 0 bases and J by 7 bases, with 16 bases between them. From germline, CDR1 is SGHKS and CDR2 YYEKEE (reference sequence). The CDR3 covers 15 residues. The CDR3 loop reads CASSLETGSGGTQYF. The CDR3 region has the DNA TGTGCCAGCAGCTTGGAAACGGGGAGCGGAGGGACCCAGTACTTC.

This CDR3 is CASSLHRGGDYGYTF. Written as DNA, the CDR3 is TGTGCCAGCAGTTTACACAGGGGCGGGGACTATGGCTACACCTTC. The gene calls are TRBV28 and TRBJ1-2; 7 bases are shared with TRBD1. CDR3 size: 15 residues. Trimming took 2 bases from V and 3 from J; bases not matched to a gene: 6. CDR1 and CDR2 from the germline V gene are MDHEN and SYDVKM.

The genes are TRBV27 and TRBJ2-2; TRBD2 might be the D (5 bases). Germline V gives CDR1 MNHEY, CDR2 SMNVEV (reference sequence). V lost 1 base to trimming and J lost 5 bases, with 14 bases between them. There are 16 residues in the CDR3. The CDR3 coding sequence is TGTGCCAGCAGTTTATACCTAGCCGGCGGGACCGGGGAGCTGTTTTTT. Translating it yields CASSLYLAGGTGELFF.

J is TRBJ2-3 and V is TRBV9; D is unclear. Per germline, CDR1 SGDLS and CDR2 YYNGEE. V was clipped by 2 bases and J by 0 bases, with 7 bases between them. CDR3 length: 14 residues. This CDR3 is CASSVQFSTDTQYF. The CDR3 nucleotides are TGTGCCAGCAGCGTCCAGTTTAGCACAGATACGCAGTATTTT.

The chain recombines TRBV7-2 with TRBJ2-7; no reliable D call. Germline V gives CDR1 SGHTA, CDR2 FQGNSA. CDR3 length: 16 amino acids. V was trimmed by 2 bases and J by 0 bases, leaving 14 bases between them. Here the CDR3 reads CASSLRGTMSSYEQYF. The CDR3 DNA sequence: TGTGCCAGCAGCTTACGCGGAACGATGAGCTCCTACGAGCAGTACTTC.

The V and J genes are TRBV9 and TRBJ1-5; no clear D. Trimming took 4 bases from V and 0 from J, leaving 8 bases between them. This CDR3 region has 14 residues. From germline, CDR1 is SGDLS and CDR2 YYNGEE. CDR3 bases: TGTGCCAGCAGCCCCCAGGCTAGCAATCAGCCCCAGCATTTT. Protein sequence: CASSPQASNQPQHF.

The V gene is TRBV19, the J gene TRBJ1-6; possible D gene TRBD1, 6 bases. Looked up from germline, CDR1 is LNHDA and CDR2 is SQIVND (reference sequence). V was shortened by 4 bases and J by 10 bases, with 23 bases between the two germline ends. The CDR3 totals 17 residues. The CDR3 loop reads CASSTRQGSREGSPLHF. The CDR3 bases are TGTGCCAGTAGTACGCGCCAGGGGTCAAGGGAAGGATCACCCCTCCACTTT.

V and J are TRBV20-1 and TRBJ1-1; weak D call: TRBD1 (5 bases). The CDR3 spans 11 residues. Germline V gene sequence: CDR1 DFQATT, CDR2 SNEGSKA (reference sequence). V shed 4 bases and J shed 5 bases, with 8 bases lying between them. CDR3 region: CSATRQTEAFF. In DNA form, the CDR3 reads TGCAGTGCTACCCGACAGACTGAAGCTTTCTTT.

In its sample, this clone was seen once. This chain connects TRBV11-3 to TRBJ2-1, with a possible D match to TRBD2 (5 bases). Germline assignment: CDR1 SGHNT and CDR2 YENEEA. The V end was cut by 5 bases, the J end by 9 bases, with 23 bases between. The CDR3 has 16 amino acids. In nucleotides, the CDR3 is TGTGCCAGCAGCCAGGTAGGACTGGGAAGTACGGTTGAGCAGTTCTTC. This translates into CASSQVGLGSTVEQFF.

The CDR3 DNA follows: TGTGCCAGCAGTCAACAGAGAACCGGGGAGCTGTTTTTT. This gives the protein CASSQQRTGELFF. This sequence joins TRBV12-3 or TRBV12-4 and TRBJ2-2; D unresolved. V lost 5 bases to trimming and J lost 5 bases, with 9 bases between them. There are 13 residues in the CDR3.

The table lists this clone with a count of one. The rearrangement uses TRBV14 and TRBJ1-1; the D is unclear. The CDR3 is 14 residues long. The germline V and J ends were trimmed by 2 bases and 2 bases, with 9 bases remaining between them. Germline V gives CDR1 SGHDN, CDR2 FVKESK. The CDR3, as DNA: TGTGCCAGCAGCCAAACAACAGTCAACACTGAAGCTTTCTTT. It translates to CASSQTTVNTEAFF.

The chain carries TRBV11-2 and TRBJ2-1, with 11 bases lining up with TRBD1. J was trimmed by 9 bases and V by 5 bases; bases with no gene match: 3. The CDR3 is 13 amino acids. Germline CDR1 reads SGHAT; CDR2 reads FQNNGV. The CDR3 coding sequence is TGTGCCAGCAGCGGACAGGGGGCGGGTGAGCAGTTCTTC. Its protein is CASSGQGAGEQFF.

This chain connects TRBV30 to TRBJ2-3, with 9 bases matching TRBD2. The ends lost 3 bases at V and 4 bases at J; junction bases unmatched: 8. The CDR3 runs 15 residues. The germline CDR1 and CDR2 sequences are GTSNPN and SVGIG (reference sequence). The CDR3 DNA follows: TGTGCCTGGAGAGCCTTAGCGGGAGCGTCAGATACGCAGTATTTT. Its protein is CAWRALAGASDTQYF.

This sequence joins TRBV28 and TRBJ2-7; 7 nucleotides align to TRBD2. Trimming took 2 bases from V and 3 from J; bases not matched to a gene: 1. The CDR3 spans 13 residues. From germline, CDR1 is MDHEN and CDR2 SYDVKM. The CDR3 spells CASSLTSDYEQYF. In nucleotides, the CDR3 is TGTGCCAGCAGTTTAACTAGCGACTACGAGCAGTACTTC.

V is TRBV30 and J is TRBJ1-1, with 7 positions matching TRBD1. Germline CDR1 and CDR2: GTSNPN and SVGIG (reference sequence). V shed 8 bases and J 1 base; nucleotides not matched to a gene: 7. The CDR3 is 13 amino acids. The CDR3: CAQNRDRNTEAFF. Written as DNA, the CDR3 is TGTGCCCAAAACCGGGACAGGAACACTGAAGCTTTCTTT.

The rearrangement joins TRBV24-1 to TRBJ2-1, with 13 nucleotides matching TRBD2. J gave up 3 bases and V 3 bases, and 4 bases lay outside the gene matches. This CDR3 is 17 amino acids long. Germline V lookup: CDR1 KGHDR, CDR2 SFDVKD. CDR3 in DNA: TGTGCCACCAGTGATCCCGGGACTAGCGGGATCTACAATGAGCAGTTCTTC. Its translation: CATSDPGTSGIYNEQFF.